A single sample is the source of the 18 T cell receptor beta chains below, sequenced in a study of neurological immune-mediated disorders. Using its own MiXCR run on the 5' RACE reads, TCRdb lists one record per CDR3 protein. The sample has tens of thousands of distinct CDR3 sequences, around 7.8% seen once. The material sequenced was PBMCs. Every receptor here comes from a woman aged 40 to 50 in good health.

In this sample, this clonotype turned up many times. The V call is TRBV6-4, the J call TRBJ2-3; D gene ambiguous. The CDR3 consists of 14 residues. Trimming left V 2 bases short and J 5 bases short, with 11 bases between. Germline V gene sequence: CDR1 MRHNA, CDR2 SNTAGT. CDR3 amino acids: CASSDPPTEDTQYF. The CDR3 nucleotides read TGTGCCAGCAGTGACCCCCCAACAGAAGATACGCAGTATTTT.

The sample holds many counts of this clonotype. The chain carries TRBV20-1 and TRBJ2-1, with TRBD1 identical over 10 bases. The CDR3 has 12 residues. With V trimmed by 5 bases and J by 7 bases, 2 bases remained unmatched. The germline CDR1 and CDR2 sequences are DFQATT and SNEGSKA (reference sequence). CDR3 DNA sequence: TGCAGTGCTTCGGACAGGGGGAATGAGCAGTTCTTC. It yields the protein CSASDRGNEQFF.

The CDR3 region has the DNA TGTGCCAGCCGACCTAGCGGGGGGGGAGGGGCCAACGTCCTGACTTTC. Protein sequence: CASRPSGGGGANVLTF. The rearrangement uses TRBV4-2 and TRBJ2-6; TRBD2 aligns across 12 bases. Germline V CDR1 and CDR2: LGHNA, YNFKEQ. Losses at the gene ends were 8 bases for V and 4 bases for J; bases not matched to a gene: 6. The CDR3 runs to 16 residues.

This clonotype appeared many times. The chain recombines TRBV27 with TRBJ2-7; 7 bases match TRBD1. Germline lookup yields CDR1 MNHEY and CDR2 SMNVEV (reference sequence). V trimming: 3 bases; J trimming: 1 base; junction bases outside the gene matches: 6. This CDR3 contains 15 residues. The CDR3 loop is CASSFRDSSSYEQYV. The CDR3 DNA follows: TGTGCCAGCAGTTTTAGGGACAGTTCTTCCTACGAGCAGTACGTC.

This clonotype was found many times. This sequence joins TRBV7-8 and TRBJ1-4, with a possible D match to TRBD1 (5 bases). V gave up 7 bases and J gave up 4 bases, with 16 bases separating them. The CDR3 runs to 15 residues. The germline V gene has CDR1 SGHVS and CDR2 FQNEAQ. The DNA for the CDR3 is TGTGCCAGCAAACTTATCCGGGACCGTAATGAAAAACTGTTTTTT. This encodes CASKLIRDRNEKLFF. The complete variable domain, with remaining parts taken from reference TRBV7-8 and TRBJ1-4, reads GAGVSQSPRYKVAKRGQDVALRCDPISGHVSLFWYQQALGQGPEFLTYFQNEAQLDKSGLPSDRFFAERPEGSVSTLKIQRTQQEDSAVYLCASKLIRDRNEKLFFGSGTQLSVL.

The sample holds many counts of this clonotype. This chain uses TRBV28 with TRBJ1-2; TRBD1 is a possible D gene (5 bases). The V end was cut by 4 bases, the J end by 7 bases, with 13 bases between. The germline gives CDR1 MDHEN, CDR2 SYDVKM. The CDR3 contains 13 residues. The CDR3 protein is CASSYSGLGGYTF. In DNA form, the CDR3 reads TGTGCCAGCAGTTATTCAGGGCTGGGTGGCTACACCTTC.

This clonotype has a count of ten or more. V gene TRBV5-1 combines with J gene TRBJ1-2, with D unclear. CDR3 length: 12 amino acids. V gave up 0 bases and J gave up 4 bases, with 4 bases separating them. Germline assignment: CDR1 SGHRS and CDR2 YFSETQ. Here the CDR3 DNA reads TGCGCCAGCAGCTTGGACGTCTATGGCTACACCTTC. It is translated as CASSLDVYGYTF.

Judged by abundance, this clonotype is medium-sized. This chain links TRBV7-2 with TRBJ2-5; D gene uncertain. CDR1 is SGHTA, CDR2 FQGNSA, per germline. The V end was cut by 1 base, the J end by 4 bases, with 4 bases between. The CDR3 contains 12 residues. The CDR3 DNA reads TGTGCCAGCAGCTTAGTTGGAGAGACCCAGTACTTC. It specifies CASSLVGETQYF.

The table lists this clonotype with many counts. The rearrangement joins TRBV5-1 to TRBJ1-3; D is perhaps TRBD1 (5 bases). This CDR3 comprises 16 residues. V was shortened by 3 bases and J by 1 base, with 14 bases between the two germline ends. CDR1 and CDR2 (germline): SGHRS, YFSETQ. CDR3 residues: CASSWTGTVSGNTIYF. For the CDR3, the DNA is TGCGCCAGCAGCTGGACCGGGACGGTGTCTGGAAACACCATATATTTT.

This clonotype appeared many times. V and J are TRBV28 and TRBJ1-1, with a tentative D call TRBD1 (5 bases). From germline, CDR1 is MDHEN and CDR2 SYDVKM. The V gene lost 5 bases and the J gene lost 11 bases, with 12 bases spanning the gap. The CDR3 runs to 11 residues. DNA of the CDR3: TGTGCCAGCAGTGGGGAGGACAAGGCTTTCTTT. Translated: CASSGEDKAFF.

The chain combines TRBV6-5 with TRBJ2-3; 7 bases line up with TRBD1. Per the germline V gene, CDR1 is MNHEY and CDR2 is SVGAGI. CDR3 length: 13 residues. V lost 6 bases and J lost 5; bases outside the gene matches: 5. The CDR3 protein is CASRRGHVDTQYF. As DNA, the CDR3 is TGTGCCAGCAGGAGGGGGCACGTAGATACGCAGTATTTT.

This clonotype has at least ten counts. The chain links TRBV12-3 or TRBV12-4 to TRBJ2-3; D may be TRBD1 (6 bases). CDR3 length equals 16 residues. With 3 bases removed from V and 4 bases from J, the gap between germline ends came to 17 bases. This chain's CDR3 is CASSFQTGSLADTQYF. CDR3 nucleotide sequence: TGTGCCAGCAGTTTCCAAACAGGGTCCCTAGCAGATACGCAGTATTTT.

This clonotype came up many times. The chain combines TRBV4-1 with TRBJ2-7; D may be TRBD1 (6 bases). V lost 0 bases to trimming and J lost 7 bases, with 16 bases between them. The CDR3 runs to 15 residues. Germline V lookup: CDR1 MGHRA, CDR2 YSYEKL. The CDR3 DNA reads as TGCGCCAGCAGCCAAGATACCGAACAGGGAAGGGAGCAGTACGTC. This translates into CASSQDTEQGREQYV.

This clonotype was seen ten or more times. CDR3 region: CASSLVGGQGNTEAFF. DNA for the CDR3: TGCGCCAGCAGCTTGGTTGGGGGGCAGGGGAACACTGAAGCTTTCTTT. The chain employs TRBV5-1 and TRBJ1-1, with a possible D match to TRBD1 (6 bases). Germline V gene data show CDR1 as SGHRS and CDR2 as YFSETQ. The CDR3 is 16 residues long. With 0 bases removed from V and 1 base from J, the gap between germline ends came to 13 bases. The full variable domain, its missing parts supplied by reference TRBV5-1 and TRBJ1-1, is KAGVTQTPRYLIKTRGQQVTLSCSPISGHRSVSWYQQTPGQGLQFLFEYFSETQRNKGNFPGRFSGRQFSNSRSEMNVSTLELGDSALYLCASSLVGGQGNTEAFFGQGTRLTVV.

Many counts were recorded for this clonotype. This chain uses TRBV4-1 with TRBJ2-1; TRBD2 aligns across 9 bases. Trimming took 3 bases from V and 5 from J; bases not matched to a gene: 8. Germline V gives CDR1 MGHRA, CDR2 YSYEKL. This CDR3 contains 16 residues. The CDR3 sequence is CASSHPRASGNNEQFF. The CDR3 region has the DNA TGCGCCAGCAGCCACCCACGGGCTAGCGGGAACAATGAGCAGTTCTTC.

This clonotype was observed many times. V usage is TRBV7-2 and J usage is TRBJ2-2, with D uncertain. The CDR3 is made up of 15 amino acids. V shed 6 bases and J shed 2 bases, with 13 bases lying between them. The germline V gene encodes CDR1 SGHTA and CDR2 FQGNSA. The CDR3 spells CASRRSSLNTGELFF. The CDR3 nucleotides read TGTGCCAGCAGGCGGTCCTCCTTAAACACCGGGGAGCTGTTTTTT.

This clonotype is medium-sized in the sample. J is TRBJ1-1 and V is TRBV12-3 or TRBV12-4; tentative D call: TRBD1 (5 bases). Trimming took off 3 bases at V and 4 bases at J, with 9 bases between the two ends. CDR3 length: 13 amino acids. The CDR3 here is CASSFREGTEAFF. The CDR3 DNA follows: TGTGCCAGCAGTTTCAGGGAGGGCACTGAAGCTTTCTTT.

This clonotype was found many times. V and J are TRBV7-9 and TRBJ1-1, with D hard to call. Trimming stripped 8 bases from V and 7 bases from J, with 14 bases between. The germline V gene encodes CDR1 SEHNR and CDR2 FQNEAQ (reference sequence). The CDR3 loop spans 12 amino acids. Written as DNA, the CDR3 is TGTGCCAGCGGGCGGGCGGGTGGTGAAGCTTTCTTT. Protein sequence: CASGRAGGEAFF.